Listed below are T cell receptor beta chains from one sample, sequenced in a study of T cells in Graves' hyperthyroidism and ophthalmopathy. TCRdb redid the calling of the multiplex PCR reads with MiXCR, one entry per CDR3 protein. The sample yields hundreds of thousands of distinct CDR3 sequences, about 15% seen once. Source material: blood. These receptors were obtained from a young man with Graves' ophthalmopathy. Both conserved end residues are part of each CDR3. Fields, in order: CDR3 DNA, CDR3 protein, J gene, V gene, clone size, D gene. The D gene is left open where the match is weak. Clone size appears in some rows only: once, few, many, or a class for an expanded clone.

CDR3nt: TGTGCCAGCAGTCCTCTGTCAGGGACTCTTTTCGATGGGCAGTTCTTC
CDR3aa: CASSPLSGTLFDGQFF
j_gene: TRBJ2-1
v_gene: TRBV27
abundance: NA
d_gene: NA

CDR3nt: TGTGCCAGCAGTGAAAGGGGTGGAGCGGGCTACACCTTCTACGAGCAGTACTTC
CDR3aa: CASSERGGAGYTFYEQYF
j_gene: TRBJ2-7
v_gene: TRBV2
abundance: few
d_gene: NA

CDR3nt: TGCGCCAGCAGCTTGGGACCTGCGGGGAACGAGCAGTACTTC
CDR3aa: CASSLGPAGNEQYF
j_gene: TRBJ2-7
v_gene: TRBV5-1
abundance: many
d_gene: NA

CDR3nt: TGTGCCAGCAGCGAGGGGGGGAGTACAGATACGCAGTATTTT
CDR3aa: CASSEGGSTDTQYF
j_gene: TRBJ2-3
v_gene: TRBV9
abundance: few
d_gene: NA

CDR3nt: TGCAGTGCTATCCAATTAGCGGAGCACTCCTACAATGAGCAGTTCTTC
CDR3aa: CSAIQLAEHSYNEQFF
j_gene: TRBJ2-1
v_gene: TRBV20-1
abundance: NA
d_gene: NA

CDR3nt: TGCGCCAGCAGCCCGGGTTACAGCACAGATACGCAGTATTTT
CDR3aa: CASSPGYSTDTQYF
j_gene: TRBJ2-3
v_gene: TRBV5-1
abundance: many
d_gene: NA

CDR3nt: TGTGCCAGCAGTTTCGCCGGGCCCAATCAGCCCCAGCATTTT
CDR3aa: CASSFAGPNQPQHF
j_gene: TRBJ1-5
v_gene: TRBV27
abundance: few
d_gene: NA

CDR3nt: TGTGCCAGCAGCTTAGATCTCCAGCGCGAGACCCAGTACTTC
CDR3aa: CASSLDLQRETQYF
j_gene: TRBJ2-5
v_gene: TRBV11-2
abundance: many
d_gene: NA

CDR3nt: TGTGCCATCAGTGACGAGATAATGGGACACCGACTGCAGTTCTTC
CDR3aa: CAISDEIMGHRLQFF
j_gene: TRBJ2-1
v_gene: TRBV24-1
abundance: NA
d_gene: NA

CDR3nt: TGTGCCAGCAGCCCGCGACTAGCCAAAAACATTCAGTACTTC
CDR3aa: CASSPRLAKNIQYF
j_gene: TRBJ2-4
v_gene: TRBV11-2
abundance: many
d_gene: NA

CDR3nt: TGTGCCTGGAGTGCAGGGAGCAATCAGCCCCAGCATTTT
CDR3aa: CAWSAGSNQPQHF
j_gene: TRBJ1-5
v_gene: TRBV30
abundance: many
d_gene: NA

CDR3nt: TGTGCCAGCGGGGGACAGGGGGGTGAAAAACTGTTTTTT
CDR3aa: CASGGQGGEKLFF
j_gene: TRBJ1-4
v_gene: TRBV2
abundance: many
d_gene: TRBD1

CDR3nt: TGCAGTGCTAGAATCCAGCGGGAGTTCGGGGAGCTGTTTTTT
CDR3aa: CSARIQREFGELFF
j_gene: TRBJ2-2
v_gene: TRBV20-1
abundance: few
d_gene: TRBD2

CDR3nt: TGTGCCGCATCGGGTAGCGGAGTCTACGAGCAGTACTTC
CDR3aa: CAASGSGVYEQYF
j_gene: TRBJ2-7
v_gene: TRBV6-2/TRBV6-3
abundance: NA
d_gene: NA

CDR3nt: TGTGCCACCAGCCAGGGTCGTTATTCACCCCTCCACTTT
CDR3aa: CATSQGRYSPLHF
j_gene: TRBJ1-6
v_gene: TRBV24-1
abundance: few
d_gene: NA

CDR3nt: TGTGCCAGCAGCTTGGGGCAGGGTCCGTGGGGCTACACCTTC
CDR3aa: CASSLGQGPWGYTF
j_gene: TRBJ1-2
v_gene: TRBV11-2
abundance: many
d_gene: NA

CDR3nt: TGTGCCAGCAGCCCGGGGGGGGCCTTGTACACTGAAGCTTTCTTT
CDR3aa: CASSPGGALYTEAFF
j_gene: TRBJ1-1
v_gene: TRBV7-2
abundance: NA
d_gene: NA

CDR3nt: TGCAGCGTGAGTCTCGGTGCGCAGTATTTT
CDR3aa: CSVSLGAQYF
j_gene: TRBJ2-3
v_gene: TRBV29-1
abundance: many
d_gene: NA

CDR3nt: TGTGCCAGCAGCTTAGCAGCGATACTGAACACTGAAGCTTTCTTT
CDR3aa: CASSLAAILNTEAFF
j_gene: TRBJ1-1
v_gene: TRBV7-2
abundance: many
d_gene: NA

CDR3nt: TGTGCCAGCAGCTTTATGGGCACTCAAGAGACCCAGTACTTC
CDR3aa: CASSFMGTQETQYF
j_gene: TRBJ2-5
v_gene: TRBV12-3/TRBV12-4
abundance: many
d_gene: NA

CDR3nt: TGTGCCAGCAGTACACAGGGATACGGCGATTCACCCCTCCACTTT
CDR3aa: CASSTQGYGDSPLHF
j_gene: TRBJ1-6
v_gene: TRBV2
abundance: NA
d_gene: NA

CDR3nt: TGTGCCAGCAGAGACACAAGTTCCTCCTACAATGAGCAGTTCTTC
CDR3aa: CASRDTSSSYNEQFF
j_gene: TRBJ2-1
v_gene: TRBV16
abundance: NA
d_gene: NA

CDR3nt: TGCAGTGTCAGGGAGGGTATGGGTCCCCAGCATTTT
CDR3aa: CSVREGMGPQHF
j_gene: TRBJ1-5
v_gene: TRBV20-1
abundance: many
d_gene: NA

CDR3nt: TGCAGTGCTAGAGATGGGGGGGTATGGGATACGCAGTATTTT
CDR3aa: CSARDGGVWDTQYF
j_gene: TRBJ2-3
v_gene: TRBV20-1
abundance: many
d_gene: TRBD2

CDR3nt: TGTGCCAGCAGTGAATTAGGAGGACGCAGGTCCTACGAGCAGTACTTC
CDR3aa: CASSELGGRRSYEQYF
j_gene: TRBJ2-7
v_gene: TRBV2
abundance: many
d_gene: NA

CDR3nt: TGTGCCAGCAGCGTCGGGGGGCAAGAGACCCAGTACTTC
CDR3aa: CASSVGGQETQYF
j_gene: TRBJ2-5
v_gene: TRBV13
abundance: many
d_gene: TRBD2

CDR3nt: TGTGCCAGCGGCAAGGATACAGATACGCAGTATTTT
CDR3aa: CASGKDTDTQYF
j_gene: TRBJ2-3
v_gene: TRBV12-3/TRBV12-4
abundance: many
d_gene: NA

CDR3nt: TGTGCCACCAGTAGCGGGTCGAACACCGGGGAGCTGTTTTTT
CDR3aa: CATSSGSNTGELFF
j_gene: TRBJ2-2
v_gene: TRBV24-1
abundance: many
d_gene: NA

CDR3nt: TGTGCCAGCAGCGGCGGGTCTGGGGACACTGAAGCTTTCTTT
CDR3aa: CASSGGSGDTEAFF
j_gene: TRBJ1-1
v_gene: TRBV9
abundance: few
d_gene: NA

CDR3nt: TGTGCCAGTACAAGCGGGGCCAACACCGGGGAGCTGTTTTTT
CDR3aa: CASTSGANTGELFF
j_gene: TRBJ2-2
v_gene: TRBV19
abundance: NA
d_gene: TRBD2

CDR3nt: TGTGCCACCAGCAGAACCGGGACGGAAGAGACCCAGTACTTC
CDR3aa: CATSRTGTEETQYF
j_gene: TRBJ2-5
v_gene: TRBV15
abundance: few
d_gene: NA

CDR3nt: TGTGCCAGCAGCTTAGATCCGATAGCGGGGGGTAGGGAGACCCAGTACTTC
CDR3aa: CASSLDPIAGGRETQYF
j_gene: TRBJ2-5
v_gene: TRBV7-2
abundance: many
d_gene: TRBD2

CDR3nt: TGTGCCAGCAGTTTATCCCCAGGGGACCAAGAGACCCAGTACTTC
CDR3aa: CASSLSPGDQETQYF
j_gene: TRBJ2-5
v_gene: TRBV12-3/TRBV12-4
abundance: many
d_gene: NA

CDR3nt: TGTGCCAGCAGCCCCCCGGGGTTTAGCAATCAGCCCCAGCATTTT
CDR3aa: CASSPPGFSNQPQHF
j_gene: TRBJ1-5
v_gene: TRBV27
abundance: few
d_gene: NA

CDR3nt: TGTGCCAGCAGCGAAGCTTACTCCTCCACTGAAGCTTTCTTT
CDR3aa: CASSEAYSSTEAFF
j_gene: TRBJ1-1
v_gene: TRBV3-1
abundance: many
d_gene: NA

CDR3nt: TGTGCCTGGAGTTCGAAACAGGGTAACTATGGCTACACCTTC
CDR3aa: CAWSSKQGNYGYTF
j_gene: TRBJ1-2
v_gene: TRBV30
abundance: many
d_gene: NA

CDR3nt: TGTGCCAGCAGTTTAGGACAGCTCATGAACACTGAAGCTTTCTTT
CDR3aa: CASSLGQLMNTEAFF
j_gene: TRBJ1-1
v_gene: TRBV12-3/TRBV12-4
abundance: many
d_gene: NA

CDR3nt: TGCGCCAGCAGCGTAGGAGCCATGAACACTGAAGCTTTCTTT
CDR3aa: CASSVGAMNTEAFF
j_gene: TRBJ1-1
v_gene: TRBV5-1
abundance: many
d_gene: NA

CDR3nt: TGTGCCAGCGGGTCCTCCCCTGGAAACACCATATATTTT
CDR3aa: CASGSSPGNTIYF
j_gene: TRBJ1-3
v_gene: TRBV7-2
abundance: NA
d_gene: NA

CDR3nt: TGTGCCAGCGGCCCTAGACCCGGGGAGCTGTTTTTT
CDR3aa: CASGPRPGELFF
j_gene: TRBJ2-2
v_gene: TRBV2
abundance: many
d_gene: NA

CDR3nt: TGTGCCAGCAGCTTAGAGTACCTATCCACAGATACGCAGTATTTT
CDR3aa: CASSLEYLSTDTQYF
j_gene: TRBJ2-3
v_gene: TRBV11-2
abundance: many
d_gene: NA